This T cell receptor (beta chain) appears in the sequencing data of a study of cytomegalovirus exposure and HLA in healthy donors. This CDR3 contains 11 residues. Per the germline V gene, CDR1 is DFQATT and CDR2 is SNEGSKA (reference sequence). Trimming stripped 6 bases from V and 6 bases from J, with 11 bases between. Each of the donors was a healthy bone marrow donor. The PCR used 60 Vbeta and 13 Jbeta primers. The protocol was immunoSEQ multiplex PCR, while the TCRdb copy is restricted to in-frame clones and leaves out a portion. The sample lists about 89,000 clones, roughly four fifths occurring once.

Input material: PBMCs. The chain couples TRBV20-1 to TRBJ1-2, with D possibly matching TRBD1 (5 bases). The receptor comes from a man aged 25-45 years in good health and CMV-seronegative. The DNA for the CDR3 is TGCAGTGCCCAGGGTGGGGATGGCTACACCTTC. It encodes CSAQGGDGYTF.